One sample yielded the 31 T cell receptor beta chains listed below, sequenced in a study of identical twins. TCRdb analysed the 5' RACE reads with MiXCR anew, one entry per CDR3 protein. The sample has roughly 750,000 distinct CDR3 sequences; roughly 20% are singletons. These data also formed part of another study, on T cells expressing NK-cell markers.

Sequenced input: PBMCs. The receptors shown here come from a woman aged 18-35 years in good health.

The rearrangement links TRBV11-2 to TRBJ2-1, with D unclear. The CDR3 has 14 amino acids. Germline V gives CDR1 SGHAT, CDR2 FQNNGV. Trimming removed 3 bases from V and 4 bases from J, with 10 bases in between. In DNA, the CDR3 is TGTGCCAGCAGCTTCGACGGTGGATACAATGAGCAGTTCTTC. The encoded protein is CASSFDGGYNEQFF.

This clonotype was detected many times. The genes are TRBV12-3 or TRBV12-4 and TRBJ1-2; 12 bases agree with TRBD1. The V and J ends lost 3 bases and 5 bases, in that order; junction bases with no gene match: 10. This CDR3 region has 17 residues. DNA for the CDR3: TGTGCCAGCAGTTTGGGGGGGACAGGGGGCGCCGGTTATGGCTACACCTTC. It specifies CASSLGGTGGAGYGYTF.

This CDR3 is CASSLGSDPVGNIQYF. The CDR3 bases are TGCGCCAGCAGCCTGGGTAGCGACCCGGTTGGAAACATTCAGTACTTC. V usage is TRBV5-1 and J usage is TRBJ2-4; D may be TRBD2 (5 bases). This CDR3 spans 16 amino acids. V was clipped by 4 bases and J by 6 bases, with 20 bases between them. Germline CDR1 is SGHRS and CDR2 is YFSETQ.

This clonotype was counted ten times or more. Here the CDR3 reads CASSKGYF. CDR3 DNA: TGTGCCAGCAGCAAAGGGTATTTT. The chain joins TRBV7-9 to TRBJ2-3; D remains ambiguous. Germline lookup yields CDR1 SEHNR and CDR2 FQNEAQ (reference sequence). The CDR3 is 8 residues long. The germline V and J ends were trimmed by 5 bases and 14 bases, with 5 bases remaining between them.

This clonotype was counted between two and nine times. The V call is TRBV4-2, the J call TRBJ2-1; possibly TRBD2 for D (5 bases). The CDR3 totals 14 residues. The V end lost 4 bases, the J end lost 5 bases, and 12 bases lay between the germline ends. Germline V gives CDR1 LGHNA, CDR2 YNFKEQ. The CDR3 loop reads CASSPGSGDNEQFF. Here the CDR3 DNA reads TGTGCCAGCAGCCCGGGCTCCGGGGACAATGAGCAGTTCTTC.

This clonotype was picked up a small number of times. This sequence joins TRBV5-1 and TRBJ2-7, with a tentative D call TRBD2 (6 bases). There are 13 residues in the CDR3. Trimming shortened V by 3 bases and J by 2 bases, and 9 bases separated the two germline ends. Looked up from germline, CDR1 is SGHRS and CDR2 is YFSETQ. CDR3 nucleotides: TGCGCCAGCAGCTCCGGGAGAACCTACGAGCAGTACTTC. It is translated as CASSSGRTYEQYF.

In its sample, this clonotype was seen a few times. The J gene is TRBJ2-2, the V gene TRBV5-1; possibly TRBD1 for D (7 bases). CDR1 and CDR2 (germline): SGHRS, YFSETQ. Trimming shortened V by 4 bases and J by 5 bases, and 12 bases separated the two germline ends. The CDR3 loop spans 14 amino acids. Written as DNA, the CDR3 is TGCGCCAGCAGCCCACAGGGGAGGACCGGGGAGCTGTTTTTT. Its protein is CASSPQGRTGELFF.

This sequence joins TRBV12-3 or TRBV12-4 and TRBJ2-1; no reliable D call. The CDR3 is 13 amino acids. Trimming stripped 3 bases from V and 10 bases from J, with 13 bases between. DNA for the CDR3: TGTGCCAGCAGTTTTGGGCTAGATCGAGAGCAGTTCTTC. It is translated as CASSFGLDREQFF.

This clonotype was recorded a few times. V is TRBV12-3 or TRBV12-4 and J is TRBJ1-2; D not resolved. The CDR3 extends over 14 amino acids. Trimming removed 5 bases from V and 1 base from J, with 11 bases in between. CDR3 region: CASSPRRSNYGYTF. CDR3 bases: TGTGCCAGCAGTCCTCGACGGAGTAACTATGGCTACACCTTC.

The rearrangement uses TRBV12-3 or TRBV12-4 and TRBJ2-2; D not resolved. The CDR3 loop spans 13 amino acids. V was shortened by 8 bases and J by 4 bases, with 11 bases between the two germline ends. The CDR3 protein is CASGSHLTGELFF. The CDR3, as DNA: TGTGCCAGCGGATCCCACCTCACCGGGGAGCTGTTTTTT.

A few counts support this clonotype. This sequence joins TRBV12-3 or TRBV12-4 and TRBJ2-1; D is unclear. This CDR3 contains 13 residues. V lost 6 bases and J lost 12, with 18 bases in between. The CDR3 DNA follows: TGTGCCAGCAGCTCAGGATCAATGGTGTGGCAGTTCTTC. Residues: CASSSGSMVWQFF.

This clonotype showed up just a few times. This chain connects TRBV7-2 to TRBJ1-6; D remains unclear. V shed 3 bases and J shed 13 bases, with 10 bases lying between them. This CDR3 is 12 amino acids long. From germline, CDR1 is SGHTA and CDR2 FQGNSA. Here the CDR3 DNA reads TGTGCCAGCAGCTTTGAGTTGCCCCCCCTCCACTTT. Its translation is CASSFELPPLHF.

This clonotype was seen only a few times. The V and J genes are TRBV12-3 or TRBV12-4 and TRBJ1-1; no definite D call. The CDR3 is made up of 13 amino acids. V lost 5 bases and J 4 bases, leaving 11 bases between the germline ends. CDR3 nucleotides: TGTGCCAGCAGTGCCACCAAGCGCACTGAAGCTTTCTTT. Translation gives CASSATKRTEAFF.

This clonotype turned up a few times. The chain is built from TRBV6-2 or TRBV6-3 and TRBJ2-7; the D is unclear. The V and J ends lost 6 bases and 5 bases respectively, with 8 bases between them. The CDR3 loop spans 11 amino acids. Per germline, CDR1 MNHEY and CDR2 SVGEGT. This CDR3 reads CASSRANEQYF. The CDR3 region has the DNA TGTGCCAGCAGCCGGGCCAACGAGCAGTACTTC.

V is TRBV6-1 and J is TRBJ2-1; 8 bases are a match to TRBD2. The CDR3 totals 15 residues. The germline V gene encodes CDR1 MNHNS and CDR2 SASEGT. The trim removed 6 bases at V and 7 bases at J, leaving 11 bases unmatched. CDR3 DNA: TGTGCCAGCAGCCCATCCGGGAGGGTGGAGAATGAGCAGTTCTTC. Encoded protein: CASSPSGRVENEQFF.

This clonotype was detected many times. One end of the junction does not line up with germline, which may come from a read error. CDR3 loop: CASRYWGSTEAFF. CDR3 nucleotide sequence: TGTGCCAGCAGATACTGGGGGAGCACTGAAGCTTTCTTT. The rearrangement links TRBV6-2 or TRBV6-3 to TRBJ1-1, with a weak D call TRBD1 (5 bases). Germline V gene data show CDR1 as MNHEY and CDR2 as SVGEGT. This CDR3 region has 13 residues.

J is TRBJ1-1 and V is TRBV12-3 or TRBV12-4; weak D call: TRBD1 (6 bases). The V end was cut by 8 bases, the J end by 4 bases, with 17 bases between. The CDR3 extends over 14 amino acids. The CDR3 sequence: CASANRVGITEAFF. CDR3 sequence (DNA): TGTGCCAGCGCTAACAGGGTCGGTATCACTGAAGCTTTCTTT.

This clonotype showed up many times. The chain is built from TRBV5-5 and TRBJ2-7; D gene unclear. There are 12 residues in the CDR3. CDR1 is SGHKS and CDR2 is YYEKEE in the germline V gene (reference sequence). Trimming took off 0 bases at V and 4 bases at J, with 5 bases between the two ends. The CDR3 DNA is TGTGCCAGCAGCTTGGCGGATTACGAGCAGTACTTC. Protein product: CASSLADYEQYF. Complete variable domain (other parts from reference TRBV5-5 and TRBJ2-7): DAGVTQSPTHLIKTRGQQVTLRCSPISGHKSVSWYQQVLGQGPQFIFQYYEKEERGRGNFPDRFSARQFPNYSSELNVNALLLGDSALYLCASSLADYEQYFGPGTRLTVT.

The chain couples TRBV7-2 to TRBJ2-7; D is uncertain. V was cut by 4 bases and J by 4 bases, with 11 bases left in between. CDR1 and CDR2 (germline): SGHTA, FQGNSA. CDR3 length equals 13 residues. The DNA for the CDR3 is TGTGCCAGCAGCTCCACGGTGGGGTACGAGCAGTACTTC. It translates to CASSSTVGYEQYF. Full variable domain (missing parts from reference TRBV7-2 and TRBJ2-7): GAGVSQSPSNKVTEKGKDVELRCDPISGHTALYWYRQSLGQGLEFLIYFQGNSAPDKSGLPSDRFSAERTGGSVSTLTIQRTQQEDSAVYLCASSSTVGYEQYFGPGTRLTVT.

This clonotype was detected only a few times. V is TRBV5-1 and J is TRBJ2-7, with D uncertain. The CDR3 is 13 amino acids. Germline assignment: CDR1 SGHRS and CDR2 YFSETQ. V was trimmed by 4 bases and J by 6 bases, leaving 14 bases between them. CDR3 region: CASSGRRVGEQYF. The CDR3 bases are TGCGCCAGCAGCGGTCGAAGGGTGGGCGAGCAGTACTTC. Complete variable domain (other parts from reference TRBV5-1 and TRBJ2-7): KAGVTQTPRYLIKTRGQQVTLSCSPISGHRSVSWYQQTPGQGLQFLFEYFSETQRNKGNFPGRFSGRQFSNSRSEMNVSTLELGDSALYLCASSGRRVGEQYFGPGTRLTVT.

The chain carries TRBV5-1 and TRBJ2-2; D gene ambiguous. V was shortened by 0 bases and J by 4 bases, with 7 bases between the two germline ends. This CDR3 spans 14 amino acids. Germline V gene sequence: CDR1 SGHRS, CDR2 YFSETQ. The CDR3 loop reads CASSLEWITGELFF. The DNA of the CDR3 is TGCGCCAGCAGCTTGGAATGGATCACCGGGGAGCTGTTTTTT.

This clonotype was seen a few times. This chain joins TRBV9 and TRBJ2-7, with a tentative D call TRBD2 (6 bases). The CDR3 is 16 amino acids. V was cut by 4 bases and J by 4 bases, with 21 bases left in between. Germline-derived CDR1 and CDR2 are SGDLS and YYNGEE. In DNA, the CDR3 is TGTGCCAGCAGCCCCGGAGGGTCGACGCTCCGTTACGAGCAGTACTTC. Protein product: CASSPGGSTLRYEQYF. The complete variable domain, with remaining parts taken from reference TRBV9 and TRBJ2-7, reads DSGVTQTPKHLITATGQRVTLRCSPRSGDLSVYWYQQSLDQGLQFLIQYYNGEERAKGNILERFSAQQFPDLHSELNLSSLELGDSALYFCASSPGGSTLRYEQYFGPGTRLTVT.

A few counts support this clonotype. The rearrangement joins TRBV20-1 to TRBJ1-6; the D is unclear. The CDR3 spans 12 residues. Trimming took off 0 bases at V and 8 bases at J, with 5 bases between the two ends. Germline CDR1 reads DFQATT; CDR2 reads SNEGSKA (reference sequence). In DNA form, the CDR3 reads TGCAGTGCTAGAGATCTAGATTCACCCCTCCACTTT. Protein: CSARDLDSPLHF.

The CDR3 spells CASSQEGSGYYNEQFF. The CDR3 bases are TGCGCCAGCAGCCAAGAGGGTAGCGGCTACTACAATGAGCAGTTCTTC. The chain carries TRBV4-3 and TRBJ2-1, with TRBD2 as a possible D gene (6 bases). Trimming cost V 0 bases and J 3 bases, with 12 bases left between them. Germline V CDR1 and CDR2: LGHNA, YSLEER. There are 16 residues in the CDR3.

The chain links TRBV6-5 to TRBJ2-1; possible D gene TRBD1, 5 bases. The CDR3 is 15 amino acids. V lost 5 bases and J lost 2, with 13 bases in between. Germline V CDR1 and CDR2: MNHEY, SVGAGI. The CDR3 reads CASSNSMGPYNEQFF. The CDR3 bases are TGTGCCAGCAGTAATTCGATGGGGCCCTACAATGAGCAGTTCTTC.

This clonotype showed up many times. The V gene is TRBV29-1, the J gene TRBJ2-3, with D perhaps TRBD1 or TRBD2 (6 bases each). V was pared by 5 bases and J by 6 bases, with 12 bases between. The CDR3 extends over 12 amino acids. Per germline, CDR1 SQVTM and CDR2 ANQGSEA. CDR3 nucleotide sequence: TGCAGCGTTTCCGACGGGGGCGATACGCAGTATTTT. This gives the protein CSVSDGGDTQYF.

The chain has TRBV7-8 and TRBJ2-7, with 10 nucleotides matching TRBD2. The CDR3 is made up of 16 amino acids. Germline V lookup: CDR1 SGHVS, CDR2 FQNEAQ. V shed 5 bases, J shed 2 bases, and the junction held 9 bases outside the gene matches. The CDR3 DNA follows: TGTGCCAGCAGCGAAGACTTAGCGGGAGGAACCTACGAGCAGTACTTC. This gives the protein CASSEDLAGGTYEQYF.

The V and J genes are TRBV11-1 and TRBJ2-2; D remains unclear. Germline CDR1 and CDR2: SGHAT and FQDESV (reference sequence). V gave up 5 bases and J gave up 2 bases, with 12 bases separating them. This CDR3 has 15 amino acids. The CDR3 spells CASSKRAFNTGELFF. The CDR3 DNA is TGTGCCAGCAGCAAACGGGCCTTTAACACCGGGGAGCTGTTTTTT.

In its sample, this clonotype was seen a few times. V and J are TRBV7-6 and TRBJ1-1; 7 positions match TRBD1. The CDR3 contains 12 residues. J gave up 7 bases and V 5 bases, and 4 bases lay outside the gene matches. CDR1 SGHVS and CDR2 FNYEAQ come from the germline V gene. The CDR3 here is CASSNDRVEAFF. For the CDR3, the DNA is TGTGCCAGCAGCAACGACAGGGTTGAAGCTTTCTTT. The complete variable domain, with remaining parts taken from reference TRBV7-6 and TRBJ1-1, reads GAGVSQSPRYKVTKRGQDVALRCDPISGHVSLYWYRQALGQGPEFLTYFNYEAQQDKSGLPNDRFSAERPEGSISTLTIQRTEQRDSAMYRCASSNDRVEAFFGQGTRLTVV.

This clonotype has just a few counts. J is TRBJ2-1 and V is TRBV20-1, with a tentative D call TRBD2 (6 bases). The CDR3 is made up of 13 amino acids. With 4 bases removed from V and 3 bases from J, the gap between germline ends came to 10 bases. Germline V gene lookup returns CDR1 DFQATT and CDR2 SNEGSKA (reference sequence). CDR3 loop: CSAILGGYNEQFF. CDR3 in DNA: TGCAGTGCTATCCTCGGGGGCTACAATGAGCAGTTCTTC.

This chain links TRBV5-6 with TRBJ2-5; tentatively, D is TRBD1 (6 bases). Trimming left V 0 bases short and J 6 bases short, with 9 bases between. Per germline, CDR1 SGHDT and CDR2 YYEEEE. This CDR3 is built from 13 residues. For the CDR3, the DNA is TGTGCCAGCAGCTTGGACAGGGCGCAGACCCAGTACTTC. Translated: CASSLDRAQTQYF.